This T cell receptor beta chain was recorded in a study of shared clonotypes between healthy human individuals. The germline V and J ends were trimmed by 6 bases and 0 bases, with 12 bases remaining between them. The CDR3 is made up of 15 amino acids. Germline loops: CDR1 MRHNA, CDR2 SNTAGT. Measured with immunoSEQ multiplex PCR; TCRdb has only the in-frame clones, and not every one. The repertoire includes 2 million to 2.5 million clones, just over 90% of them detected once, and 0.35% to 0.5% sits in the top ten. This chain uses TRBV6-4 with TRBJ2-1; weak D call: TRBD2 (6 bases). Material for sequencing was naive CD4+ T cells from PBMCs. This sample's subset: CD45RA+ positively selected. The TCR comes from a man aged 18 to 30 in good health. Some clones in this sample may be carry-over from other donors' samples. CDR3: CASSALADSYNEQFF. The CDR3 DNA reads TGTGCCAGCAGCGCCTTAGCGGACTCCTACAATGAGCAGTTCTTC.